The present TCR beta chain was sequenced within a study of T cells of healthy individuals. TCRdb recomputed calls from the 5' RACE reads with MiXCR, one row per CDR3 protein. The data contain fewer than 75,000 distinct CDR3 sequences, around 15% of them singletons. This clonotype appeared many times. There are 14 residues in the CDR3. CDR1 is MNHEY and CDR2 is SVGAGI in the germline V gene. V shed 2 bases and J shed 2 bases, with 8 bases lying between them. V and J are TRBV6-5 and TRBJ2-3, with D hard to call. The receptor comes from a human donor in good health. CDR3 region: CASSYQIFTDTQYF. CDR3 sequence (DNA): TGTGCCAGCAGTTACCAGATCTTCACAGATACGCAGTATTTT.